This T cell receptor (beta chain) emerged from a study of shared clonotypes between healthy human individuals. Overall study findings and caveats: Sample collection involved blood only; tissue repertoires are likely different.

The genomic DNA of each subset was split evenly across several immunoSEQ plates. The unsorted PBMC replicate PCRs were performed with 300 to 350 ng DNA, roughly 30,000 T cell genomes. Generated by immunoSEQ multiplex PCR, the TCRdb table keeps only in-frame clones and is missing some. The repertoire has some 450,000 clones, approximately 77% of them found once; the top ten carry 12%. As concerns this clone: Antigen specificity is unknown.

Without sorting, samples used some 90 million PBMCs for genomic DNA. The receptor was derived from a woman aged 40 to 50 in good health. Some clones in this sample may be carry-over from other donors' samples. The sample was PBMCs.

CDR3 sequence reads: CAISAGQGTVTYEQYF. CDR3 bases: TGTGCCATCAGTGCGGGTCAGGGGACCGTAACCTACGAGCAGTACTTC. The chain joins TRBV10-3 to TRBJ2-5; possible D gene TRBD1, 6 bases. The DNA end lines up better with TRBJ2-7; the J call may be wrong. The CDR3 length is 16 residues. CDR1 is ENHRY, CDR2 SYGVKD, per germline.